The text below deals with one T cell receptor (beta chain). Amplification used 60 Vbeta primers and 13 Jbeta primers. Produced via immunoSEQ multiplex PCR; TCRdb's table is partial and in-frame only. The repertoire has approximately 100,000 clones, approximately 77% of them found once; the top ten carry approximately 4.4%. This record comes from a study of cytomegalovirus exposure and HLA in healthy donors. With 3 bases removed from V and 6 bases from J, the gap between germline ends came to 13 bases. The germline gives CDR1 SGHRS, CDR2 YFSETQ. The CDR3 is 14 amino acids. The J gene is TRBJ2-1, the V gene TRBV5-1; D possibly corresponds to TRBD1 (5 bases). The origin of this receptor is a woman between 35 and 50 years old in good health and CMV-seronegative. Material for sequencing was PBMCs. In DNA, the CDR3 is TGCGCCAGCAGCTCCCGGACACGGCCCAATGAGCAGTTCTTC. It codes for CASSSRTRPNEQFF.